The 24 T cell receptor beta chains below all came from one sample that was sequenced in a study of cytomegalovirus exposure and HLA in healthy donors listed by TCRdb under 2017. Library construction relied on the immunoSEQ multiplex PCR assay. The multiplex PCR relied on a mix of 60 forward primers for TCR Vbeta segments and 13 reverse primers for TCR Jbeta segments. TCRdb re-hosts the immuneACCESS table, in-frame sequences only. Its copies lack some clones; in the studies checked, an unresolved V gene accounts for under half of them, and the cause for the rest is not known. Here the sample has roughly 160,000 clones; around 85% occur a single time. 2.3% of the sample lies in the top ten. Sequenced material: PBMCs. These receptors were obtained from a male donor in good health and CMV-seronegative.

The table lists this clone with a few counts. The chain joins TRBV19 to TRBJ1-5; maybe TRBD1 (5 bases). V gave up 3 bases and J gave up 2 bases, with 14 bases separating them. Germline assignment: CDR1 LNHDA and CDR2 SQIVND (reference sequence). This CDR3 contains 16 residues. CDR3 amino acids: CASSITGHPGNQPQHF. Written as DNA, the CDR3 is TGTGCCAGTAGTATCACAGGACACCCGGGCAATCAGCCCCAGCATTTT. Full variable domain (outside the CDR3, taken from reference TRBV19 and TRBJ1-5): DGGITQSPKYLFRKEGQNVTLSCEQNLNHDAMYWYRQDPGQGLRLIYYSQIVNDFQKGDIAEGYSVSREKKESFPLTVTSAQKNPTAFYLCASSITGHPGNQPQHFGDGTRLSIL.

This chain connects TRBV10-2 to TRBJ2-7, with TRBD1 matching 8 bases. CDR1 and CDR2 (germline): WSHSY, SAAADI. The CDR3 extends over 13 amino acids. V shed 7 bases and J 2 bases; nucleotides not matched to a gene: 4. The CDR3 region is CASKYRGTYEQYF. The CDR3 bases are TGCGCCAGCAAGTACAGGGGGACCTACGAGCAGTACTTC.

This clone was observed a single time. The CDR3 loop is CAKTSGGFETQYF. The CDR3 DNA reads TGTGCCAAGACTAGCGGGGGGTTCGAGACCCAGTACTTC. The chain combines TRBV2 with TRBJ2-5; TRBD2 agrees at 13 bases. The CDR3 extends over 13 amino acids. The germline V gene encodes CDR1 SNHLY and CDR2 FYNNEI. Trimming removed 10 bases from V and 5 bases from J; junction bases left unmatched: 4.

In regard to this clone: Other DNA sequences in this sample translate to the same CDR3. This rearrangement joins TRBV5-6 to TRBJ2-7, with TRBD1 identical over 7 bases. Germline CDR1 SGHDT, CDR2 YYEEEE. CDR3 length: 13 amino acids. J was trimmed by 3 bases and V by 2 bases; bases with no gene match: 2. The CDR3 sequence: CASSFRDSYEQYF. CDR3 bases: TGTGCCAGCAGCTTCCGGGACAGCTACGAGCAGTACTTC.

This chain links TRBV27 with TRBJ1-2; D may be TRBD1 (6 bases). The germline V gene has CDR1 MNHEY and CDR2 SMNVEV (reference sequence). V lost 3 bases, J lost 2 bases, and 16 bases lay in between. The CDR3 length is 16 residues. CDR3 region: CASSLVQGSRNYGYTF. The CDR3 DNA reads TGTGCCAGCAGTTTGGTTCAGGGGAGTAGGAACTATGGCTACACCTTC.

The V gene is TRBV7-2, the J gene TRBJ1-2; unclear D gene. Per germline, CDR1 SGHTA and CDR2 FQGNSA. Trimming removed 1 base from V and 6 bases from J, with 9 bases in between. CDR3 length equals 13 residues. The CDR3 is CASSLGQRDGYTF. For the CDR3, the DNA is TGTGCCAGCAGCTTAGGGCAGCGGGATGGCTACACCTTC.

The rearrangement joins TRBV5-8 to TRBJ2-5; D perhaps matches TRBD2 (5 bases). The J call could be wrong; TRBJ2-7 is a better fit for the DNA end. The length of the CDR3 is 15 residues. CDR1 is SGHTS and CDR2 is YDEGEE in the germline V gene. The CDR3 loop reads CASSLAGLALYEQYF. In nucleotides, the CDR3 is TGTGCCAGCAGCTTGGCCGGTCTAGCCCTCTACGAGCAGTACTTC.

The rearrangement joins TRBV5-1 to TRBJ2-7; 9 bases match TRBD1. The germline V gene has CDR1 SGHRS and CDR2 YFSETQ. J was trimmed by 6 bases and V by 4 bases; bases with no gene match: 11. This CDR3 contains 15 residues. The CDR3 sequence is CASSPSGTGNIEQYF. The CDR3 DNA follows: TGCGCCAGCAGCCCCTCCGGGACAGGGAACATCGAGCAGTACTTC.

V usage is TRBV5-1 and J usage is TRBJ1-2; possibly TRBD1 for D (6 bases). Trimming left V 4 bases short and J 6 bases short, with 25 bases between. The CDR3 has 17 amino acids. Germline lookup yields CDR1 SGHRS and CDR2 YFSETQ. This CDR3 is CASSLDGQPPLGDGYTF. Written as DNA, the CDR3 is TGCGCCAGCAGCCTCGACGGACAGCCACCCCTGGGGGATGGCTACACCTTC.

This rearrangement joins TRBV5-4 to TRBJ1-1, with TRBD1 matching over 7 bases. The CDR3 has 15 residues. The junction had 6 bases not matched to a gene; V was cut back by 3 bases and J by 1 base. Germline V gene data show CDR1 as SGHNT and CDR2 as YYREEE (reference sequence). CDR3: CASSSPGTANTEAFF. Here the CDR3 DNA reads TGTGCCAGCAGCTCCCCCGGGACAGCGAACACTGAAGCTTTCTTT.

This rearrangement joins TRBV5-1 to TRBJ1-2; 12 nucleotides match TRBD1. Germline CDR1 SGHRS, CDR2 YFSETQ. The CDR3 sequence is 18 residues long. The V gene end was trimmed by 3 bases and the J gene end by 2 bases; junction bases not matched to a gene: 11. The CDR3 region is CASSYRTGQGALNYGYTF. CDR3 nucleotides: TGCGCCAGCAGCTATCGGACGGGACAGGGGGCTCTGAACTATGGCTACACCTTC. The variable domain in full, with the rest retrieved from reference TRBV5-1 and TRBJ1-2, is KAGVTQTPRYLIKTRGQQVTLSCSPISGHRSVSWYQQTPGQGLQFLFEYFSETQRNKGNFPGRFSGRQFSNSRSEMNVSTLELGDSALYLCASSYRTGQGALNYGYTFGSGTRLTVV.

The gene calls are TRBV2 and TRBJ1-2, with 7 nucleotides matching TRBD1. V shed 6 bases, J shed 4 bases, and the junction held 8 bases outside the gene matches. The CDR3 is 14 residues long. CDR1 and CDR2 (germline): SNHLY, FYNNEI. CDR3 amino acids: CASRTTGAVYGYTF. For the CDR3, the DNA is TGTGCCAGCAGAACTACAGGGGCTGTCTATGGCTACACCTTC.

This chain connects TRBV6-6 to TRBJ2-7; D call uncertain. The germline V and J ends were trimmed by 0 bases and 6 bases, with 12 bases remaining between them. Germline assignment: CDR1 MNHNY and CDR2 SVGAGI (reference sequence). The CDR3 loop spans 14 amino acids. The CDR3 DNA follows: TGTGCCAGCAGTTACTCGGCTTCGTCCAGCGAGCAGTACTTC. Its protein is CASSYSASSSEQYF.

The V and J genes are TRBV11-3 and TRBJ1-3; unclear D gene. V was trimmed by 0 bases and J by 0 bases, leaving 15 bases between them. Per germline, CDR1 SGHNT and CDR2 YENEEA. The CDR3 sequence is 18 residues long. CDR3 region: CASSLDLGSTVSGNTIYF. The CDR3 nucleotides are TGTGCCAGCAGCTTAGACCTCGGGAGTACAGTCTCTGGAAACACCATATATTTT.

The V and J genes are TRBV6-6 and TRBJ1-2; possible D gene TRBD1, 5 bases. Trimming stripped 6 bases from V and 4 bases from J, with 9 bases between. Germline V CDR1 and CDR2: MNHNY, SVGAGI (reference sequence). This CDR3 comprises 12 residues. The CDR3 DNA reads TGTGCCAGCAGCCAAGGGGTCTATGGCTACACCTTC. This sequence encodes CASSQGVYGYTF.

The V gene is TRBV7-9, the J gene TRBJ1-2, with 7 bases aligning to TRBD1. The CDR3 runs 14 residues. V was pared by 1 base and J by 4 bases, with 3 bases of the junction left unmatched. Germline CDR1 SEHNR, CDR2 FQNEAQ (reference sequence). The CDR3 sequence is CASSLGAGGYGYTF. DNA for the CDR3: TGTGCCAGCAGCTTAGGGGCAGGGGGCTATGGCTACACCTTC.

This sequence joins TRBV30 and TRBJ2-7, with 8 bases identical to TRBD1. CDR3 length: 14 residues. The V and J ends lost 4 bases and 2 bases, in that order; junction bases with no gene match: 7. The germline V gene encodes CDR1 GTSNPN and CDR2 SVGIG (reference sequence). As DNA, the CDR3 is TGTGCCTGGAACAGGGGGGATGATACCTACGAGCAGTACTTC. Its protein product is CAWNRGDDTYEQYF.

The rearrangement uses TRBV7-6 and TRBJ2-7, with 9 bases identical to TRBD1. V lost 5 bases and J lost 3; bases outside the gene matches: 5. The CDR3 loop spans 14 amino acids. Germline V gene sequence: CDR1 SGHVS, CDR2 FNYEAQ. The CDR3: CASSLRTGDYEQYF. In nucleotides, the CDR3 is TGTGCCAGCAGCCTTCGGACAGGGGACTACGAGCAGTACTTC.

The V gene is TRBV6-6, the J gene TRBJ1-1; no clear D. Trimming took 5 bases from V and 7 from J, leaving 8 bases between them. CDR3 length: 11 amino acids. The germline gives CDR1 MNHNY, CDR2 SVGAGI (reference sequence). CDR3 bases: TGTGCCAGCAGTCGCGGATATGAAGCTTTCTTT. Translated: CASSRGYEAFF.

V usage is TRBV6-6 and J usage is TRBJ1-2; weak D call: TRBD1 (6 bases). This CDR3 spans 15 amino acids. Trimming shortened V by 5 bases and J by 2 bases, and 15 bases separated the two germline ends. Germline CDR1 reads MNHNY; CDR2 reads SVGAGI (reference sequence). In nucleotides, the CDR3 is TGTGCCAGCAGTGACCTCGAGGACAGAAACTATGGCTACACCTTC. This encodes CASSDLEDRNYGYTF.

The gene calls are TRBV6-6 and TRBJ2-5; TRBD1 aligns across 8 bases. With 5 bases clipped from V and 5 bases from J, the junction kept 13 bases outside the gene matches. Germline assignment: CDR1 MNHNY and CDR2 SVGAGI (reference sequence). This CDR3 has 16 amino acids. Written as DNA, the CDR3 is TGTGCCAGCAGTACGCATCCACAGGGGGACACGGAGACCCAGTACTTC. Amino acid sequence: CASSTHPQGDTETQYF.

This rearrangement joins TRBV23-1 to TRBJ1-3; possible D gene TRBD1, 5 bases. TRBV23-1 falls under the ORF class, with uncertain function. The CDR3 contains 20 residues. The germline V and J ends were trimmed by 4 bases and 4 bases, with 29 bases remaining between them. DNA of the CDR3: TGCGCCAGCAGTCCCCAAATTTCTGGGAGGGGCAGTTTGGGGGGAAACACCATATATTTT. Translated: CASSPQISGRGSLGGNTIYF.

The chain combines TRBV18 with TRBJ2-3, with TRBD2 matching 9 bases. Germline CDR1 and CDR2: KGHSH and LQKENI. J lost 6 bases, V lost 6 bases, and 13 bases had no gene match. The CDR3 length is 16 residues. The CDR3 region has the DNA TGTGCCAGCTCCCCGCCGGGACTAGCCCCTCCCGATACGCAGTATTTT. It codes for CASSPPGLAPPDTQYF.

CDR3 nucleotide sequence: TGTGCCATCAGTGTCGAGGGGGGGGAGCAGTTCTTC. It yields the protein CAISVEGGEQFF. This chain uses TRBV10-3 with TRBJ2-1, with a tentative D call TRBD2 (7 bases). V was pared by 4 bases and J by 10 bases, with 11 bases between. Germline assignment: CDR1 ENHRY and CDR2 SYGVKD. CDR3 length equals 12 residues.